The 22 T cell receptor beta chains given below trace back to one sample, sequenced in a study of beta chain features in type 1 diabetes. Investigators reverse transcribed all isolated RNA, so they sequenced expressed TCRB transcripts. Sequencing was performed with immunoSEQ multiplex PCR; in TCRdb, only in-frame clones are kept and a portion is missing. The sample holds roughly 160,000 clones, around 8% seen once. Overall study results and limits: Shortening that was moderate but significant affected the TCRB CDR3s of Type 1 diabetes patients in all four CD4+ subsets.

Their antigen targets remain unknown. Sequenced material: central memory CD4+ T cells from blood. The origin of the receptors is a woman in her late teens or twenties with type 1 diabetes.

This clone was seen only a few times. The V call is TRBV23-1, the J call TRBJ1-1, with D unclear. TRBV23-1 is annotated as an ORF whose role is uncertain. This CDR3 spans 15 amino acids. V lost 6 bases, J lost 0 bases, and 14 bases lay in between. The CDR3: CASSQDFRVNTEAFF. The DNA of the CDR3 is TGCGCCAGCAGCCAAGATTTTCGAGTGAACACTGAAGCTTTCTTT.

This clone has a handful of counts. This rearrangement joins TRBV2 to TRBJ2-5; tentative D call: TRBD1 (6 bases). The CDR3 has 14 residues. Germline CDR1 and CDR2: SNHLY and FYNNEI. With 5 bases removed from V and 4 bases from J, the gap between germline ends came to 14 bases. CDR3 loop: CASSTWTELETQYF. Written as DNA, the CDR3 is TGTGCCAGCAGTACTTGGACAGAACTAGAGACCCAGTACTTC. Based on the CDR3 plus reference TRBV2 and TRBJ2-5, the full variable domain is EPEVTQTPSHQVTQMGQEVILRCVPISNHLYFYWYRQILGQKVEFLVSFYNNEISEKSEIFDDQFSVERPDGSNFTLKIRSTKLEDSAMYFCASSTWTELETQYFGPGTRLLVL.

This clone was seen only a few times. V is TRBV4-3 and J is TRBJ2-1, with 10 bases identical to TRBD2. CDR1 is LGHNA and CDR2 is YSLEER in the germline V gene. V trimming: 4 bases; J trimming: 9 bases; junction bases outside the gene matches: 15. The CDR3 contains 17 residues. CDR3 coding DNA: TGCGCCAGCAGCCTCCGGAGACCTAGCGGGAGCGGGAGTGAGCAGTTCTTC. It translates to CASSLRRPSGSGSEQFF.

The J gene is TRBJ2-7, the V gene TRBV28; 7 bases are shared with TRBD1. Trimming took 6 bases from V and 3 from J; bases not matched to a gene: 8. The CDR3 runs 14 residues. CDR1 MDHEN and CDR2 SYDVKM come from the germline V gene. The CDR3 here is CASRATGENYEQYF. CDR3 coding DNA: TGTGCCAGCAGAGCCACAGGGGAGAACTACGAGCAGTACTTC.

This clone came up a few times. Here the CDR3 reads CASSPLGYGEDGYTF. As DNA, the CDR3 is TGTGCCAGCTCACCACTGGGTTACGGGGAGGATGGCTACACCTTC. The chain links TRBV18 to TRBJ1-2; D not certain. V lost 1 base to trimming and J lost 6 bases, with 15 bases between them. The CDR3 runs 15 residues. CDR1 is KGHSH, CDR2 LQKENI, per germline.

This clone was counted a few times. This rearrangement joins TRBV7-2 to TRBJ2-1; TRBD2 aligns across 11 bases. This CDR3 is built from 15 residues. V lost 3 bases and J lost 7; bases outside the gene matches: 5. Germline loops: CDR1 SGHTA, CDR2 FQGNSA. The CDR3 DNA reads TGTGCCAGCAGCTTCGAGACTAGCGGGACGAATGAGCAGTTCTTC. This gives the protein CASSFETSGTNEQFF.

The chain employs TRBV11-2 and TRBJ2-1; 10 bases fit TRBD2. The trim removed 4 bases at V and 2 bases at J, leaving 5 bases unmatched. Germline V gene sequence: CDR1 SGHAT, CDR2 FQNNGV. This CDR3 region has 16 residues. CDR3 bases: TGTGCCAGCAGCTCAATTACTAGCGGGGCCTACAATGAGCAGTTCTTC. Protein: CASSSITSGAYNEQFF.

The rearrangement links TRBV28 to TRBJ2-3; TRBD2 aligns across 8 bases. V shed 8 bases and J 0 bases; nucleotides not matched to a gene: 10. CDR3 size: 16 residues. Germline V gene sequence: CDR1 MDHEN, CDR2 SYDVKM. CDR3 sequence reads: CASLNGGGISTDTQYF. In DNA, the CDR3 is TGTGCCAGCCTCAACGGGGGGGGGATTAGCACAGATACGCAGTATTTT.

There are a few counts of this clone. This sequence joins TRBV29-1 and TRBJ2-1; 12 bases are a match to TRBD2. CDR1 is SQVTM, CDR2 ANQGSEA, per germline. The CDR3 spans 14 residues. J was trimmed by 13 bases and V by 4 bases; bases with no gene match: 11. This CDR3 is CSVVTSGSRREQFF. The DNA for the CDR3 is TGCAGCGTTGTGACTAGCGGGAGTAGGAGGGAACAGTTCTTC.

J is TRBJ2-3 and V is TRBV5-1, with 8 bases matching TRBD2. The J segment lost 5 bases and the V segment lost 4 bases, leaving 12 bases of the junction unmatched. Looked up from germline, CDR1 is SGHRS and CDR2 is YFSETQ. This CDR3 contains 16 residues. The CDR3 loop is CASSRVLRGAGDTQYF. The CDR3 bases are TGCGCCAGCAGCCGCGTTTTGCGGGGGGCGGGAGATACGCAGTATTTT. Supplemented by reference TRBV5-1 and TRBJ2-3, the full variable domain reads KAGVTQTPRYLIKTRGQQVTLSCSPISGHRSVSWYQQTPGQGLQFLFEYFSETQRNKGNFPGRFSGRQFSNSRSEMNVSTLELGDSALYLCASSRVLRGAGDTQYFGPGTRLTVL.

The chain recombines TRBV5-6 with TRBJ2-7; 10 nucleotides agree with TRBD2. This CDR3 contains 13 residues. Germline V gene lookup returns CDR1 SGHDT and CDR2 YYEEEE. The ends lost 1 base at V and 6 bases at J; junction bases unmatched: 1. CDR3 DNA sequence: TGTGCCAGCAGCTTGCTAGCGGGGGTCGAGCAGTACTTC. It translates to CASSLLAGVEQYF.

This clone was observed a few times. At one end, the junction sequence differs from germline, possibly due to a read error. V and J are TRBV7-2 and TRBJ1-6; the match to TRBD1 covers 7 bases. The CDR3 totals 13 residues. Per germline, CDR1 SGHTA and CDR2 FQGNSA. The CDR3 coding sequence is TGTGCCAGCAGCCCACTGGAGGCGGGACAGCTGATCTTT. This encodes CASSPLEAGQLIF.

The genes are TRBV28 and TRBJ2-7; 12 bases line up with TRBD1. J was trimmed by 7 bases and V by 4 bases; bases with no gene match: 5. Germline loops: CDR1 MDHEN, CDR2 SYDVKM. The CDR3 spans 14 residues. The CDR3 coding sequence is TGTGCCAGCAGTTCGGGACAGGGGGCGAGGGAGCAGTACTTC. Its translation is CASSSGQGAREQYF. The whole variable domain, remainder taken from reference TRBV28 and TRBJ2-7, is DVKVTQSSRYLVKRTGEKVFLECVQDMDHENMFWYRQDPGLGLRLIYFSYDVKMKEKGDIPEGYSVSREKKERFSLILESASTNQTSMYLCASSSGQGAREQYFGPGTRLTVT.

The V call is TRBV18, the J call TRBJ1-3, with D unclear. Germline V lookup: CDR1 KGHSH, CDR2 LQKENI. CDR3 size: 17 residues. Trimming cost V 2 bases and J 4 bases, with 18 bases left between them. In DNA, the CDR3 is TGTGCCAGCTCACCAAGCCGAATCGAGAATTCAGGAAACACCATATATTTT. Its translation is CASSPSRIENSGNTIYF.

This clone was seen only a few times. This chain joins TRBV7-9 and TRBJ1-5; D perhaps matches TRBD1 (6 bases). The V gene's germline CDR1 is SEHNR and CDR2 FQNEAQ (reference sequence). The CDR3 runs 15 residues. V dropped 5 bases and J dropped 7 bases, with 18 bases sitting between them. CDR3 DNA sequence: TGTGCCAGCAGCCAAGGGCAGGGGAAGGGGCAGCCCCAGCATTTT. Translating it yields CASSQGQGKGQPQHF. Variable domain in full (rest from reference TRBV7-9 and TRBJ1-5): DTGVSQNPRHKITKRGQNVTFRCDPISEHNRLYWYRQTLGQGPEFLTYFQNEAQLEKSRLLSDRFSAERPKGSFSTLEIQRTEQGDSAMYLCASSQGQGKGQPQHFGDGTRLSIL.

This clone was recorded a few times. J is TRBJ2-5 and V is TRBV21-1; the D call TRBD2 from the table was never checked on the DNA. TRBV21-1 is a pseudogene. The CDR3 totals 13 residues. The CDR3 here is CASSNHLQETQYF. In DNA, the CDR3 is TGTGCCAGCAGCAACCACCTACAAGAGACCCAGTACTTC.

The V call is TRBV21-1, the J call TRBJ2-1; TRBD2, the table's D call, was not compared with the DNA. TRBV21-1 is a pseudogene locus. The CDR3 has 18 residues. The CDR3 DNA follows: TGTGCCAGCAGCAAAAGCCCAGTTGTGGACTGGGGCTACAATGAGCAGTTCTTC. This sequence encodes CASSKSPVVDWGYNEQFF.

This clone has only one observation. In DNA, the CDR3 is TGTGCCAGCAGCTTAGGGAGGTTCTCCTACGAGCAGTACTTC. It is translated as CASSLGRFSYEQYF. V and J are TRBV11-2 and TRBJ2-7; tentative D call: TRBD2 (5 bases). The CDR3 runs 14 residues. V was clipped by 1 base and J by 0 bases, with 7 bases between them. Germline V gives CDR1 SGHAT, CDR2 FQNNGV.

This clone was found many times. The V call is TRBV7-9, the J call TRBJ2-7; a weak D match, TRBD2 (6 bases). The V gene's germline CDR1 is SEHNR and CDR2 FQNEAQ (reference sequence). The V and J ends lost 1 base and 4 bases respectively, with 14 bases between them. The length of the CDR3 is 15 residues. The CDR3 nucleotides read TGTGCCAGCAGCTTAGACTCGTTGGGGGGTTACGAGCAGTACTTC. It yields the protein CASSLDSLGGYEQYF.

The chain is built from TRBV27 and TRBJ1-2, with 10 bases that match TRBD1. The CDR3 totals 15 residues. CDR1 and CDR2 from the germline V gene are MNHEY and SMNVEV (reference sequence). J lost 7 bases, V lost 6 bases, and 11 bases had no gene match. CDR3 residues: CASSPMGQGTTGYTF. As DNA, the CDR3 is TGTGCCAGCAGCCCGATGGGACAGGGGACGACTGGCTACACCTTC.

This clone was seen a few times. The rearrangement links TRBV7-9 to TRBJ2-7; maybe TRBD2 (6 bases). The CDR3 runs to 14 residues. CDR1 and CDR2 from the germline V gene are SEHNR and FQNEAQ (reference sequence). Trimming shortened V by 2 bases and J by 2 bases, and 10 bases separated the two germline ends. CDR3 bases: TGTGCCAGCAGCTTATATAGCGGAACCTACGAGCAGTACTTC. Amino acid sequence: CASSLYSGTYEQYF. Complete variable domain (other parts from reference TRBV7-9 and TRBJ2-7): DTGVSQNPRHKITKRGQNVTFRCDPISEHNRLYWYRQTLGQGPEFLTYFQNEAQLEKSRLLSDRFSAERPKGSFSTLEIQRTEQGDSAMYLCASSLYSGTYEQYFGPGTRLTVT.

This clone showed up just a few times. The chain carries TRBV25-1 and TRBJ2-5, with D perhaps matching TRBD1 (6 bases). CDR3 length: 14 residues. V was clipped by 4 bases and J by 11 bases, with 20 bases between them. CDR1 MGHDK and CDR2 SYGVNS come from the germline V gene. CDR3 protein: CASSGDIPAIRQYF. CDR3 coding DNA: TGTGCCAGCAGTGGGGACATCCCGGCGATAAGGCAGTACTTC. Full variable domain (missing parts from reference TRBV25-1 and TRBJ2-5): EADIYQTPRYLVIGTGKKITLECSQTMGHDKMYWYQQDPGMELHLIHYSYGVNSTEKGDLSSESTVSRIRTEHFPLTLESARPSHTSQYLCASSGDIPAIRQYFGPGTRLLVL.